This T cell receptor beta chain was captured in a study of long-term antiretroviral therapy in people with HIV. Study-level results: ART preceded a rise in diversity that nonetheless stayed lower than in transplant donor controls.

With survey level as its setting, the immunoSEQ assay was v3.0. The protocol was immunoSEQ multiplex PCR, while the TCRdb copy is restricted to in-frame clones and leaves out a portion. The sample records 30,000 to 40,000 clones, approximately 85% being singletons. Worth noting for this clone: Antigen: not known.

Germline CDR1 reads SEHNR; CDR2 reads FQNEAQ (reference sequence). CDR3 length equals 15 residues. Trimming stripped 5 bases from V and 3 bases from J, with 16 bases between. The chain employs TRBV7-9 and TRBJ1-1, with TRBD1 as a possible D gene (5 bases). This TCR was sampled from a man in his late teens or twenties with HIV. The input for sequencing was unsorted PBMCs, taken about 3.4 years after starting antiretroviral therapy. This chain's CDR3 is CASSPFEGRDTEAFF. Here the CDR3 DNA reads TGTGCCAGCAGCCCCTTCGAGGGACGGGACACTGAAGCTTTCTTT.